Below, 11 T cell receptor beta chains from the same sample are listed, as sequenced in a study of neurological immune-mediated disorders. TCRdb called the 5' RACE reads again in MiXCR, with one record for every CDR3 protein. The repertoire consists of 25,000 to 30,000 distinct CDR3 sequences, with around an eighth occurring once and the leading ten covering 5% to 7.5%. Sequenced: PBMCs. These receptors were obtained from a woman aged 55-70 years in good health.

This clonotype was seen ten or more times. The V and J genes are TRBV6-6 and TRBJ2-1, with D perhaps matching TRBD2 (7 bases). Germline CDR1 is MNHNY and CDR2 is SVGAGI (reference sequence). Deletions cut 5 bases from V and 4 bases from J, with 18 bases between. This CDR3 has 16 residues. CDR3 sequence (DNA): TGTGCCAGCAGTCTTGGCGGGGGCGGGGGTTACAATGAGCAGTTCTTC. It codes for CASSLGGGGGYNEQFF.

The table lists this clonotype with many counts. The chain is built from TRBV20-1 and TRBJ1-4, with D unresolved. Per the germline V gene, CDR1 is DFQATT and CDR2 is SNEGSKA (reference sequence). This CDR3 contains 15 residues. V lost 7 bases and J 7 bases, leaving 22 bases between the germline ends. CDR3 nucleotide sequence: TGCAGTGTTATGCGGGCAGCAGCACGTCGTGAAAAACTGTTTTTT. It specifies CSVMRAAARREKLFF.

The table lists this clonotype with many counts. The chain uses TRBV5-1 and TRBJ2-2, with a tentative D call TRBD1 (6 bases). The CDR3 spans 15 residues. Germline V gene sequence: CDR1 SGHRS, CDR2 YFSETQ. V dropped 2 bases and J dropped 4 bases, with 12 bases sitting between them. DNA of the CDR3: TGCGCCAGCAGCTTCAGGGGATCGAGCACCGGGGAGCTGTTTTTT. Protein: CASSFRGSSTGELFF.

This clonotype was counted ten times or more. The chain recombines TRBV7-9 with TRBJ1-2; D might be TRBD1 (5 bases). V gave up 5 bases and J gave up 4 bases, with 14 bases separating them. Germline CDR1 is SEHNR and CDR2 is FQNEAQ (reference sequence). CDR3 size: 14 residues. This CDR3 reads CASSTRGEAYGYTF. In nucleotides, the CDR3 is TGTGCCAGCAGCACTCGAGGGGAAGCCTATGGCTACACCTTC.

In its sample, this clonotype was seen many times. The chain uses TRBV4-2 and TRBJ1-5; 10 bases fit TRBD1. Looked up from germline, CDR1 is LGHNA and CDR2 is YNFKEQ. The CDR3 runs 16 residues. V was clipped by 0 bases and J by 11 bases; unmatched bases: 10. The CDR3 DNA reads as TGTGCCAGCAGCCAAGAGGTAGGGACAGGGGATAAGGCCCAGCATTTT. Its protein is CASSQEVGTGDKAQHF.

This clonotype has a count of ten or more. The genes are TRBV7-2 and TRBJ1-4; 8 nucleotides match TRBD1. This CDR3 region has 16 residues. The V gene's germline CDR1 is SGHTA and CDR2 FQGNSA. After removal of 2 bases from V and 10 bases from J, the junction contained 12 bases not matched to a gene. The CDR3 nucleotides read TGTGCCAGCAGCTTAATGGGACAGGACTTTAGGGGAAAACTGTTTTTT. As protein: CASSLMGQDFRGKLFF.

The table lists this clonotype with many counts. The chain is built from TRBV5-1 and TRBJ1-5; D gene ambiguous. Per germline, CDR1 SGHRS and CDR2 YFSETQ. V lost 3 bases to trimming and J lost 4 bases, with 11 bases between them. The CDR3 contains 14 residues. CDR3 sequence: CASSSYERNQPQHF. The DNA of the CDR3 is TGCGCCAGCAGCTCCTACGAGAGGAATCAGCCCCAGCATTTT.

This clonotype showed up many times. The genes are TRBV9 and TRBJ1-1, with D unclear. Trimming pared 0 bases from V and 4 bases from J, leaving 10 bases between. The CDR3 is 14 residues long. Germline lookup yields CDR1 SGDLS and CDR2 YYNGEE. CDR3 nucleotide sequence: TGTGCCAGCAGCGTAGCTGGGGAAATCACTGAAGCTTTCTTT. It is translated as CASSVAGEITEAFF.

This clonotype occurred many times. The chain links TRBV7-2 to TRBJ1-5, with no clear D. Per germline, CDR1 SGHTA and CDR2 FQGNSA. V shed 2 bases and J shed 3 bases, with 5 bases lying between them. The CDR3 has 13 amino acids. The CDR3 sequence is CASSLWINQPQHF. CDR3 coding DNA: TGTGCCAGCAGCTTATGGATCAATCAGCCCCAGCATTTT.

This clonotype appeared many times. The chain recombines TRBV7-2 with TRBJ1-2; 8 bases map to TRBD1. CDR3 length: 14 residues. From germline, CDR1 is SGHTA and CDR2 FQGNSA. V shed 7 bases, J shed 4 bases, and the junction held 8 bases outside the gene matches. The DNA of the CDR3 is TGTGCCAGCACCCCTTCCGGGACAGGCTATGGCTACACCTTC. Residues: CASTPSGTGYGYTF.

By sample fraction, this clonotype is medium-sized. The V and J genes are TRBV7-8 and TRBJ2-5, with a weak D call TRBD2 (7 bases). The germline CDR1 and CDR2 sequences are SGHVS and FQNEAQ. The CDR3 sequence is 18 residues long. Deletions cut 1 base from V and 1 base from J, with 19 bases between. In DNA form, the CDR3 reads TGTGCCAGCAGCTTAGTCCCGAGGGCCGGGGGGCCCCAAGAGACCCAGTACTTC. It yields the protein CASSLVPRAGGPQETQYF.